This T cell receptor (beta chain) was observed in a study of radiation and T cells in renal cell carcinoma. As for this clone: The antigen is unknown.

V gave up 1 base and J gave up 4 bases, with 8 bases separating them. CDR1 and CDR2 from the germline V gene are KGHSH and LQKENI. The CDR3 has 13 residues. Study-wide results and caveats: Tumor samples were small regions of 0.9 to 1 g. Compared with controls, irradiated tumors had more, larger dominant CDR3 motifs.

Treatment denoted: treatment-naive control, cytoreductive nephrectomy. The tumor was a clear cell renal cell carcinoma. Profiled with immunoSEQ multiplex PCR; TCRdb holds only in-frame clones, not every one. Seen here are around 18,000 clones, approximately 58% observed once, and the top ten hold roughly 10%. This TCR was sampled from a man aged 35 to 55 with renal cell carcinoma. The material was tumor tissue, obtained from a patient whose treatment was nephrectomy without radiotherapy. The V gene is TRBV18, the J gene TRBJ2-7; D is ambiguous. The CDR3 region is CASSPLQLYEQYF. DNA of the CDR3: TGTGCCAGCTCACCACTTCAGCTTTACGAGCAGTACTTC.